Listed here are 20 T cell receptor beta chains from one sample, sequenced in a study of T-cell memory formation after mild COVID-19. One entry per CDR3 protein results from TCRdb running MiXCR on the 5' RACE reads. The table records hundreds of thousands of distinct CDR3 sequences, 20% of them present only once. Sequencing was performed on PBMCs or a T cell subset sorted from them (not recorded which). The origin of the receptors is an adult woman who had mild COVID-19 (a few samples of this study predate the infection). Cell type and time point are not known.

This clonotype was counted a few times. The V and J genes are TRBV5-5 and TRBJ1-1; 8 nucleotides agree with TRBD1. Germline CDR1 SGHKS, CDR2 YYEKEE (reference sequence). The length of the CDR3 is 13 residues. The V segment lost 4 bases and the J segment 5 bases; nucleotides outside the gene matches: 4. The DNA of the CDR3 is TGTGCCAGCAGCACTTGGACAGGGACTGAAGCTTTCTTT. This translates into CASSTWTGTEAFF.

The sample holds a few counts of this clonotype. V is TRBV5-1 and J is TRBJ2-2, with TRBD1 as a possible D gene (6 bases). The germline V gene has CDR1 SGHRS and CDR2 YFSETQ. Trimming stripped 5 bases from V and 0 bases from J, with 17 bases between. The CDR3 is 17 residues long. Here the CDR3 reads CASRGATGPSNTGELFF. CDR3 DNA: TGCGCCAGCAGGGGTGCGACAGGACCCTCGAACACCGGGGAGCTGTTTTTT.

This clonotype was picked up a small number of times. The chain has TRBV29-1 and TRBJ2-5, with 12 bases aligning to TRBD2. The CDR3 is 15 amino acids. Looked up from germline, CDR1 is SQVTM and CDR2 is ANQGSEA. The V and J ends lost 4 bases and 7 bases, in that order; junction bases with no gene match: 10. The CDR3: CSVGFTSGGSRTQYF. CDR3 DNA sequence: TGCAGCGTTGGTTTTACTAGCGGGGGGTCGAGGACCCAGTACTTC.

This clonotype was seen only a few times. The junction and the germline gene differ at one end; a read error may be behind it. This rearrangement joins TRBV11-1 to TRBJ2-1; TRBD2 might be the D (6 bases). The CDR3 sequence is 13 residues long. The germline gives CDR1 SGHAT, CDR2 FQDESV (reference sequence). The CDR3 is CASSLEGRDQLVF. CDR3 bases: TGTGCCAGCAGCCTCGAGGGGCGGGACCAGTTGGTCTTC. Variable domain in full (rest from reference TRBV11-1 and TRBJ2-1): EAEVAQSPRYKITEKSQAVAFWCDPISGHATLYWYRQILGQGPELLVQFQDESVVDDSQLPKDRFSAERLKGVDSTLKIQPAELGDSAMYLCASSLEGRDQLVFGPGTRLTVL.

This clonotype was counted ten times or more. CDR3 DNA: TGTGCCAGCAGCCCGTCGCCCACCGGGGAGCTGTTTTTT. It specifies CASSPSPTGELFF. The chain is built from TRBV7-2 and TRBJ2-2; D is undetermined. This CDR3 has 13 residues. Germline loops: CDR1 SGHTA, CDR2 FQGNSA. V gave up 5 bases and J gave up 4 bases, with 8 bases separating them.

This clonotype was detected only a few times. The chain links TRBV15 to TRBJ1-5; TRBD1 agrees at 7 bases. Germline CDR1 and CDR2: LNHNV and YYDKDF (reference sequence). V shed 1 base and J 5 bases; nucleotides not matched to a gene: 11. This CDR3 comprises 17 residues. CDR3 loop: CATSRGSLNRGDQPQHF. CDR3 bases: TGTGCCACCAGCAGAGGCAGTCTTAACAGGGGTGATCAGCCCCAGCATTTT. Full variable domain (remainder filled in from reference TRBV15 and TRBJ1-5): DAMVIQNPRYQVTQFGKPVTLSCSQTLNHNVMYWYQQKSSQAPKLLFHYYDKDFNNEADTPDNFQSRRPNTSFCFLDIRSPGLGDTAMYLCATSRGSLNRGDQPQHFGDGTRLSIL.

There are a few counts of this clonotype. This rearrangement joins TRBV12-3 or TRBV12-4 to TRBJ2-2; D is possibly TRBD2 (5 bases). V was pared by 2 bases and J by 1 base, with 11 bases between. The CDR3 covers 16 residues. The CDR3 sequence is CASSLQAAMNTGELFF. The CDR3 region has the DNA TGTGCCAGCAGTTTACAAGCGGCAATGAACACCGGGGAGCTGTTTTTT.

This clonotype occurred a few times. The J gene is TRBJ2-3, the V gene TRBV3-1; 8 nucleotides match TRBD2. Germline V gives CDR1 LGHDT, CDR2 YNNKEL (reference sequence). V shed 4 bases, J shed 0 bases, and the junction held 3 bases outside the gene matches. There are 15 residues in the CDR3. This CDR3 reads CASSPSSGSTDTQYF. CDR3 DNA: TGTGCCAGCAGCCCGTCTAGCGGGAGCACAGATACGCAGTATTTT.

This rearrangement joins TRBV7-6 to TRBJ2-1; TRBD1 agrees at 7 bases. The CDR3 has 14 amino acids. The germline V gene encodes CDR1 SGHVS and CDR2 FNYEAQ. The trim removed 2 bases at V and 7 bases at J, leaving 5 bases unmatched. This chain's CDR3 is CASSLIQGWNEQFF. As DNA, the CDR3 is TGTGCCAGCAGCTTAATACAGGGGTGGAATGAGCAGTTCTTC. The full variable domain, rest sourced from reference TRBV7-6 and TRBJ2-1, is GAGVSQSPRYKVTKRGQDVALRCDPISGHVSLYWYRQALGQGPEFLTYFNYEAQQDKSGLPNDRFSAERPEGSISTLTIQRTEQRDSAMYRCASSLIQGWNEQFFGPGTRLTVL.

The chain combines TRBV18 with TRBJ1-1; no firm D call. The CDR3 is 16 amino acids. Trimming took 3 bases from V and 1 from J, leaving 15 bases between them. CDR1 and CDR2 (germline): KGHSH, LQKENI. Here the CDR3 reads CASSPSPFFENTEAFF. The CDR3 bases are TGTGCCAGCTCACCCTCCCCCTTTTTTGAGAACACTGAAGCTTTCTTT.

The chain carries TRBV24-1 and TRBJ1-1; D gene unclear. Germline V CDR1 and CDR2: KGHDR, SFDVKD. V was clipped by 7 bases and J by 0 bases, with 8 bases between them. CDR3 length: 13 residues. The CDR3 here is CATRDGLNTEAFF. For the CDR3, the DNA is TGTGCCACCAGGGACGGGTTGAACACTGAAGCTTTCTTT.

The chain has TRBV29-1 and TRBJ1-2; TRBD1 matches at 7 bases. Unmatched junction bases numbered 9, after V lost 5 bases and J lost 6 bases. The germline V gene has CDR1 SQVTM and CDR2 ANQGSEA. The CDR3 has 13 amino acids. This chain's CDR3 is CSVLGTEIHGYTF. The CDR3 nucleotides are TGCAGCGTTCTGGGGACAGAGATTCATGGCTACACCTTC.

The chain combines TRBV12-3 or TRBV12-4 with TRBJ2-3, with a tentative D call TRBD1 (5 bases). The CDR3 contains 13 residues. V was clipped by 4 bases and J by 7 bases, with 12 bases between them. This chain's CDR3 is CASSSRVLNTQYF. In DNA form, the CDR3 reads TGTGCCAGCAGTTCCAGGGTATTAAATACGCAGTATTTT.

This clonotype was detected only a few times. The chain couples TRBV12-3 or TRBV12-4 to TRBJ2-5, with D possibly TRBD2 on 5 matching bases. V lost 5 bases and J lost 4, with 14 bases in between. The CDR3 loop spans 14 amino acids. The CDR3 coding sequence is TGTGCCAGCAGTAGCGTAGCGATCCGAGAGACCCAGTACTTC. Translation: CASSSVAIRETQYF.

There are a few counts of this clonotype. The chain is built from TRBV6-5 and TRBJ1-4; no reliable D call. Trimming cost V 8 bases and J 8 bases, with 9 bases left between them. In germline, CDR1 is MNHEY, CDR2 SVGAGI. The CDR3 extends over 11 amino acids. The CDR3 coding sequence is TGTGCCAGCGGCACCAGGGAAAAACTGTTTTTT. Residues: CASGTREKLFF.

The rearrangement links TRBV18 to TRBJ1-2, with D perhaps matching TRBD1 (5 bases). The CDR3 has 15 amino acids. Germline lookup yields CDR1 KGHSH and CDR2 LQKENI. Trimming left V 2 bases short and J 1 base short, with 11 bases between. The CDR3 nucleotides are TGTGCCAGCTCACCATTCGGACAAAATAACTATGGCTACACCTTC. Translated: CASSPFGQNNYGYTF.

The V and J genes are TRBV3-1 and TRBJ2-1, with D perhaps TRBD1 (6 bases). The V gene lost 0 bases and the J gene lost 6 bases, with 15 bases spanning the gap. Looked up from germline, CDR1 is LGHDT and CDR2 is YNNKEL (reference sequence). The CDR3 has 16 amino acids. The CDR3 loop is CASSQDVQGSANEQFF. In DNA, the CDR3 is TGTGCCAGCAGCCAAGATGTGCAGGGGAGCGCCAATGAGCAGTTCTTC.

This chain joins TRBV7-9 and TRBJ2-5; no firm D call. CDR3 length equals 13 residues. The ends were cut back, 4 bases at V and 6 bases at J, with 12 bases in the middle. Per germline, CDR1 SEHNR and CDR2 FQNEAQ (reference sequence). The CDR3 region has the DNA TGTGCCAGCAGCTCCAGCAGTGGAAAGACCCAGTACTTC. Protein: CASSSSSGKTQYF. Based on the CDR3 plus reference TRBV7-9 and TRBJ2-5, the full variable domain is DTGVSQNPRHKITKRGQNVTFRCDPISEHNRLYWYRQTLGQGPEFLTYFQNEAQLEKSRLLSDRFSAERPKGSFSTLEIQRTEQGDSAMYLCASSSSSGKTQYFGPGTRLLVL.

The genes are TRBV19 and TRBJ1-1, with 8 positions matching TRBD1. The CDR3 spans 17 residues. V lost 5 bases to trimming and J lost 0 bases; unmatched junction nucleotides: 11. Per the germline V gene, CDR1 is LNHDA and CDR2 is SQIVND (reference sequence). CDR3 DNA: TGTGCCAGTAGTGTAGGAGGGACAGGACGGATGAACACTGAAGCTTTCTTT. Translation gives CASSVGGTGRMNTEAFF.

This clonotype was detected ten times or more. The chain employs TRBV7-3 and TRBJ2-7; 7 bases are shared with TRBD1. V dropped 3 bases and J dropped 3; count of bases not matched to a gene: 2. CDR3 size: 13 residues. Germline V gives CDR1 SGHTA, CDR2 FQGTGA. The CDR3 loop is CASSLRDSYEQYF. DNA of the CDR3: TGTGCCAGCAGCTTGAGGGACAGCTACGAGCAGTACTTC.